The rows below give T cell receptor beta chains drawn from one sample of a study of regulatory T cells in long-lasting Graves disease. Using its own MiXCR run on the multiplex PCR reads, TCRdb lists one record per CDR3 protein. The repertoire holds around 470,000 distinct CDR3 sequences, with 12% to 15% as singletons. These records were also assigned to another study, of T cells in Graves' hyperthyroidism and ophthalmopathy.

The sample in question was peripheral blood mononuclear cells (PBMCs), obtained at new diagnosis, from a patient treated with antithyroid drugs. The origin of the receptors is a woman aged 45-65 years with Graves disease. Each CDR3 is given with its conserved first and last residue. Each record gives: CDR3 DNA, CDR3 protein, D gene, clone size, V gene, J gene. D genes are given only for firm matches. Rows may omit the clone size; those that give it use once, few, many or a size class.

TGTGCCAGCAGTCTGGGGCTAGCGGGAGGGCCCCGCACAGATACGCAGTATTTT	CASSLGLAGGPRTDTQYF	TRBD2	many	TRBV12-3/TRBV12-4	TRBJ2-3
TGTGCCAGCATCCAGCAGGACGGGAACGAGCAGTACTTC	CASIQQDGNEQYF	NA	few	TRBV28	TRBJ2-7
TGTGCCAGTAGTATCATCTACAATGAGCAGTTCTTC	CASSIIYNEQFF	NA	NA	TRBV19	TRBJ2-1
TGTGCCAGCAGCCCCAGCGGGGCAGGGAGTGAGCAGTTCTTC	CASSPSGAGSEQFF	TRBD2	many	TRBV3-1	TRBJ2-1
TGTGCCAGCAGCGTAGTCGGGGTCGCAGATACGCAGTATTTT	CASSVVGVADTQYF	NA	NA	TRBV9	TRBJ2-3
TGTGCCAGCAGCGTAGATACGGGGAATTCACCCCTCCACTTT	CASSVDTGNSPLHF	NA	few	TRBV9	TRBJ1-6
TGTGCCAGTAGTATAAGCTACAATCAGCTCCAGCATTTT	CASSISYNQLQHF	NA	few	TRBV19	TRBJ1-5
TGTGCCAGCAGCTTAGCGGGACTAGCAGGCGAGCAGTACTTC	CASSLAGLAGEQYF	TRBD2	few	TRBV7-9	TRBJ2-7
TGTGCCAGCTCAGGGGGCACGGCGACTAATGAAAAACTGTTTTTT	CASSGGTATNEKLFF	TRBD1	NA	TRBV6-1	TRBJ1-4
TGTGCCAGTAGTATAACCCAAACCACAGGGTTGGCTTTCTTT	CASSITQTTGLAFF	NA	NA	TRBV19	TRBJ1-1
TGTGCCAGCAGTTTAGAGACAGGGCAGGGCACTGAAGCTTTCTTT	CASSLETGQGTEAFF	TRBD1	many	TRBV12-3/TRBV12-4	TRBJ1-1
TGCGCCAGCACCCCGGGTGGGGGAAGTCCCTACGAGCAGTACTTC	CASTPGGGSPYEQYF	NA	NA	TRBV5-1	TRBJ2-7
TGTGCCAGCAGCTTAGGGTCAGGGAACACTGAAGCTTTCTTT	CASSLGSGNTEAFF	NA	many	TRBV11-2	TRBJ1-1
NA	CASSLSLAATAQTPGSCFF	NA	NA	TRBV11-2	TRBJ2-2
TGCGCCAGCAGCCGCCGATCCTACGCTGACCTCTCCTACAATGAGCAGTTCTTC	CASSRRSYADLSYNEQFF	NA	NA	TRBV4-1	TRBJ2-1
TGTGCCAGCAGTGGATATGGGACAGGGAACACTGAAGCTTTCTTT	CASSGYGTGNTEAFF	TRBD1	many	TRBV6-1	TRBJ1-1
TGTGCCAGTAGTATGGGGGTCGGCTTAAACATTCAGTACTTC	CASSMGVGLNIQYF	NA	once	TRBV19	TRBJ2-4
TGTGCCAGCAGTGAAGCTCCCGCTAACAGGGCTTCACCCCTCCACTTT	CASSEAPANRASPLHF	NA	many	TRBV6-1	TRBJ1-6
TGTGCCAGCAGCCAAGGGCCGCTAACTTGGGAGACCCAGTACTTC	CASSQGPLTWETQYF	NA	NA	TRBV3-1	TRBJ2-5
TGTGCCAGCAGCCCAAGGGAGGACAGCTACTATGGCTACACCTTC	CASSPREDSYYGYTF	NA	many	TRBV5-5	TRBJ1-2
TGTGCCAGTAGTACTGGACACTTGAACACTGAAGCTTTCTTT	CASSTGHLNTEAFF	NA	few	TRBV19	TRBJ1-1
TGTGCCAGCAGCGCCCGGGGGGGGGACTACAATGAGCAGTTCTTC	CASSARGGDYNEQFF	TRBD2	few	TRBV7-3	TRBJ2-1
TGCAGCGTTGATAGGGCGGAGAACACTGAAGCTTTCTTT	CSVDRAENTEAFF	NA	many	TRBV29-1	TRBJ1-1
TGTGCCTGGATGATCCGGCGGGAGTACTACAATGAGCAGTTCTTC	CAWMIRREYYNEQFF	TRBD2	NA	TRBV30	TRBJ2-1
TGTGCCAGCAGTTTCGGACAGGGGGTGATGAACACTGAAGCTTTCTTT	CASSFGQGVMNTEAFF	TRBD1	many	TRBV27	TRBJ1-1
TGTGCCAGCAGCTTAGATAACTGGGGGACAGAGACCCAGTACTTC	CASSLDNWGTETQYF	NA	few	TRBV7-9	TRBJ2-5
TGTGCCAGCAGTTACACCCCTGTTTATGGCTACACCTTC	CASSYTPVYGYTF	NA	NA	TRBV6-5	TRBJ1-2
TGTGCCAGCAGTTCCCCTTTTGATCCCGGGAGGTTCACCGGGGAGCTGTTTTTT	CASSSPFDPGRFTGELFF	TRBD2	few	TRBV28	TRBJ2-2
TGCAGTGCGGGTACAGGGACTAACTATGGCTACACCTTC	CSAGTGTNYGYTF	NA	many	TRBV20-1	TRBJ1-2
TGTGCCAGCAGCCAAGATCTGGAGCTCCCGGACTACGAGCAGTACTTC	CASSQDLELPDYEQYF	NA	NA	TRBV14	TRBJ2-7
TGTGCCAGCAGCCAACAGGGGGGCCAAGAGACCCAGTACTTC	CASSQQGGQETQYF	TRBD1	many	TRBV7-9	TRBJ2-5
TGTGCCAGCAGCTTCGCGGTCCGCTACGAGCAGTACTTC	CASSFAVRYEQYF	NA	few	TRBV7-8	TRBJ2-7
TGTGCCAGCAGCCACGGGGCAGGGGGTTCACCCCTCCACTTT	CASSHGAGGSPLHF	TRBD1	NA	TRBV3-1	TRBJ1-6
TGTGCCTCCGGGACTTATGGAAACACCATATATTTT	CASGTYGNTIYF	NA	NA	TRBV30	TRBJ1-3
TGTGCCAGCAGTTTAACCGGACCGCGGCGTGAGCAGTTCTTC	CASSLTGPRREQFF	NA	many	TRBV12-3/TRBV12-4	TRBJ2-1
TGTGCCAGTAGTATTGGACAGGGGTCAGGAGGCTACACCTTC	CASSIGQGSGGYTF	TRBD1	NA	TRBV19	TRBJ1-2
TGTGCCAGCAGTTTAACGGGTGGGTGGTTTGGGGGCCTAACCAATCAGCCCCAGCATTTT	CASSLTGGWFGGLTNQPQHF	NA	many	TRBV28	TRBJ1-5
TGTGCCAGCGTCGGCTCGGCAGACAACAATGAGCAGTTCTTC	CASVGSADNNEQFF	NA	many	TRBV12-3/TRBV12-4	TRBJ2-1
TGTGCCAGCAGTCGGACAGGGGCCAATACCAAAAACATTCAGTACTTC	CASSRTGANTKNIQYF	TRBD1	many	TRBV12-3/TRBV12-4	TRBJ2-4
TGCAGTGCTAGAGATCAACTAGCGGGGACCGGAGAGCTGTTTTTT	CSARDQLAGTGELFF	TRBD2	few	TRBV20-1	TRBJ2-2
TGTGCCAGCAGTTTCGGCGGGTCCGAGACCTCTGGAAACACCATATATTTT	CASSFGGSETSGNTIYF	NA	many	TRBV28	TRBJ1-3
TGTGCCAGCAGCTCTTATCTCGCGGAGACCCAGTACTTC	CASSSYLAETQYF	NA	once	TRBV7-2	TRBJ2-5
TGTGCCAGCAGTGACCAGGGGGGCACGCAGTATTTT	CASSDQGGTQYF	NA	once	TRBV28	TRBJ2-3